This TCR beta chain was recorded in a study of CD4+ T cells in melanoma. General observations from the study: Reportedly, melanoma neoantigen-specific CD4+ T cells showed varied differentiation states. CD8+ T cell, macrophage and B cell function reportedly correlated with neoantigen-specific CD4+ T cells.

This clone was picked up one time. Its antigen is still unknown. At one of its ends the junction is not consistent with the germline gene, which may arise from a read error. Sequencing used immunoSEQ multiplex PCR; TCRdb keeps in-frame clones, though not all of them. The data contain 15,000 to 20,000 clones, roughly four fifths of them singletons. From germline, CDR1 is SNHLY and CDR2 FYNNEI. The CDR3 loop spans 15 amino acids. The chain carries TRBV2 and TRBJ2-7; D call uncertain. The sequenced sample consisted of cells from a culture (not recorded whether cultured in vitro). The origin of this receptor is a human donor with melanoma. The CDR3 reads CASSEALRLSHEQYF. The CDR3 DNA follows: TGTGCCAGCAGTGAAGCGCTTCGGCTCTCCCACGAGCAGTACTTC.